The 13 T cell receptor beta chains presented below share a single source sample, sequenced in a study of blood T cell repertoires in COVID-19. TCRdb's copy holds only in-frame clones and misses some; the assay was immunoSEQ multiplex PCR. The sample has about 220,000 clones; over 70% are singletons. Input material: peripheral blood. The receptors stem from a woman aged 70-85 years with acute or convalescent COVID-19.

This chain connects TRBV25-1 to TRBJ1-3; D is undetermined. The V and J ends lost 7 bases and 0 bases respectively, with 7 bases between them. This CDR3 is 13 amino acids long. Germline CDR1 is MGHDK and CDR2 is SYGVNS. In nucleotides, the CDR3 is TGTGCCAGCATACAGAGCTCTGGAAACACCATATATTTT. Encoded protein: CASIQSSGNTIYF.

The table lists this clone with a count of one. The chain joins TRBV5-6 to TRBJ2-7; the D gene is possibly TRBD1 (6 bases). The CDR3 totals 14 residues. Trimming took off 7 bases at V and 0 bases at J, with 14 bases between the two ends. Looked up from germline, CDR1 is SGHDT and CDR2 is YYEEEE. In nucleotides, the CDR3 is TGTGCCAGCCAGGGGCGGCCACCCTCCTACGAGCAGTACTTC. It is translated as CASQGRPPSYEQYF.

The chain uses TRBV19 and TRBJ2-5, with 7 bases that match TRBD2. V shed 7 bases and J 6 bases; nucleotides not matched to a gene: 8. Germline CDR1 reads LNHDA; CDR2 reads SQIVND (reference sequence). The CDR3 loop spans 13 amino acids. CDR3 sequence (DNA): TGTGCCAGTATGGCCCGGGGACTACAGACCCAGTACTTC. As protein: CASMARGLQTQYF.

The chain carries TRBV24-1 and TRBJ2-1; 9 bases are shared with TRBD1. Germline trimming cut 3 bases from V and 6 bases from J; bases unmatched to any gene: 8. The CDR3 extends over 16 amino acids. Germline values: CDR1 KGHDR, CDR2 SFDVKD. The CDR3 here is CATSDTDRGLFNEQFF. In DNA, the CDR3 is TGTGCCACCAGTGATACGGACAGGGGACTTTTCAATGAGCAGTTCTTC.

The CDR3 DNA reads as TGTGCCAGCAGCTTAGGGAATCCGGGACTAGCTGATACGCAGTATTTT. Translation gives CASSLGNPGLADTQYF. This chain uses TRBV11-3 with TRBJ2-3, with 9 bases lining up with TRBD2. Trimming at V came to 1 base and at J to 6 bases, leaving 8 bases not matched to a gene. CDR1 and CDR2 from the germline V gene are SGHNT and YENEEA. This CDR3 is 16 amino acids long.

This chain links TRBV19 with TRBJ1-4, with 7 bases identical to TRBD1. Trimming cost V 7 bases and J 4 bases; bases outside gene matches: 6. The CDR3 loop spans 14 amino acids. CDR1 is LNHDA, CDR2 SQIVND, per germline (reference sequence). The CDR3 DNA sequence: TGTGCCAGTAACGACAGGGTGGATAATGAAAAACTGTTTTTT. Its protein is CASNDRVDNEKLFF.

The chain uses TRBV9 and TRBJ2-7, with TRBD1 identical over 8 bases. This CDR3 has 18 amino acids. Trimming removed 0 bases from V and 4 bases from J; junction bases left unmatched: 15. Germline V gene data show CDR1 as SGDLS and CDR2 as YYNGEE. The CDR3 here is CASSVVPDRGQTLYEQYF. The CDR3 DNA reads as TGTGCCAGCAGCGTAGTCCCCGACAGGGGCCAAACACTTTACGAGCAGTACTTC.

The chain combines TRBV16 with TRBJ2-7; 8 bases agree with TRBD2. Germline loops: CDR1 KGHSY, CDR2 FQNENV. V trimming: 0 bases; J trimming: 2 bases; junction bases outside the gene matches: 0. CDR3 length: 14 residues. The CDR3 nucleotides are TGTGCCAGCAGCCAATCCGGGGGGGCCTACGAGCAGTACTTC. Translation: CASSQSGGAYEQYF.

This clone was seen only a few times. The rearrangement joins TRBV6-2 or TRBV6-3 to TRBJ2-1; TRBD2 matches at 15 bases. The CDR3 runs 18 residues. CDR1 and CDR2 from the germline V gene are MNHEY and SVGEGT. The ends lost 5 bases at V and 3 bases at J; junction bases unmatched: 8. In nucleotides, the CDR3 is TGTGCCAGCAGTCCCCGGACTAGCGGGGGGGCTCTCTACAATGAGCAGTTCTTC. This sequence encodes CASSPRTSGGALYNEQFF.

This clone was picked up one time. This rearrangement joins TRBV29-1 to TRBJ1-2, with 8 bases matching TRBD1. Trimming at V came to 8 bases and at J to 4 bases, leaving 12 bases not matched to a gene. The V gene's germline CDR1 is SQVTM and CDR2 ANQGSEA. The CDR3 covers 14 residues. CDR3 sequence: CSIPAPGGIYGYTF. The CDR3 DNA reads TGCAGCATCCCTGCTCCAGGGGGCATCTATGGCTACACCTTC.

This clone was counted only a few times. The J gene is TRBJ2-2, the V gene TRBV6-5; 10 bases fit TRBD2. Germline lookup yields CDR1 MNHEY and CDR2 SVGAGI. V was clipped by 6 bases and J by 2 bases; unmatched bases: 3. The CDR3 contains 15 residues. DNA of the CDR3: TGTGCCAGCAGACTAGCGGGGACAAACACCGGGGAGCTGTTTTTT. Translating gives CASRLAGTNTGELFF.

This clone was seen more than once but under ten times. The gene calls are TRBV10-1 and TRBJ2-2, with 9 bases identical to TRBD1. Germline trimming cut 6 bases from V and 3 bases from J; bases unmatched to any gene: 2. Germline loops: CDR1 WNHNN, CDR2 SYGVQD (reference sequence). The CDR3 is 14 residues long. CDR3 coding DNA: TGCGCCAGCAGAAGGACAGGGGACACCGGGGAGCTGTTTTTT. It yields the protein CASRRTGDTGELFF.

There are a few counts of this clone. The chain carries TRBV7-2 and TRBJ2-1, with 13 bases aligning to TRBD2. After removal of 2 bases from V and 3 bases from J, the junction contained 1 base not matched to a gene. Germline-derived CDR1 and CDR2 are SGHTA and FQGNSA. The CDR3 is made up of 16 amino acids. As DNA, the CDR3 is TGTGCCAGCAGCTTACGGACTAGCGGGGGCTACAATGAGCAGTTCTTC. This encodes CASSLRTSGGYNEQFF.